A selection of T cell receptor beta chains follows, all from one sample in a study of blood T cell repertoires in COVID-19. The protocol was immunoSEQ multiplex PCR, while the TCRdb copy is restricted to in-frame clones and leaves out a portion. The sample consists of approximately 82,000 clones, over 80% of them appearing once. The sample was peripheral blood. The receptors here all came from a woman in her 70s with active or convalescent COVID-19. Each CDR3 is given with its conserved first and last residue. The D gene is left open where the match is weak. A row's size may be missing; if present it is once, few, many or a size class.

TGTGCCAGCGACAGGGGACTGTGGGGCTACACCTTC	CASDRGLWGYTF	TRBV7-9	TRBJ1-2	TRBD1	12	.
TGTGCCAGCAGCCCGGACAGGGTGGGCGAGCAGTACTTC	CASSPDRVGEQYF	TRBV7-9	TRBJ2-7	TRBD1	13	.
TGTGCCAGCAGTTACGGTGGGACAGGGCGCAGGCCCCAGCATTTT	CASSYGGTGRRPQHF	TRBV6-2/TRBV6-3	TRBJ1-5	TRBD1	15	few
TGTGCCAGCAGCTCCCCGGACAGGGGCAATCAGCCCCAGCATTTT	CASSSPDRGNQPQHF	TRBV7-2	TRBJ1-5	TRBD1	15	.
TGTGCCAGCGCGAAGACAGATACTAACTATGGCTACACCTTC	CASAKTDTNYGYTF	TRBV7-2	TRBJ1-2	.	14	.
TGTGCCAGCAGTAGACCCGGGACAGGGGTGGAAAACACCATATATTTT	CASSRPGTGVENTIYF	TRBV28	TRBJ1-3	TRBD1	16	.
TGTGCCAGCCGCGGAGTCGCGGCCACTGAAGCTTTCTTT	CASRGVAATEAFF	TRBV7-2	TRBJ1-1	.	13	.
TGTGCCAGTAACAGGGACACGGATCAGCCCCAGCATTTT	CASNRDTDQPQHF	TRBV19	TRBJ1-5	.	13	once
TGTGCCAGCTATCGACAGGGACTCCCAGATACGCAGTATTTT	CASYRQGLPDTQYF	TRBV6-5	TRBJ2-3	.	14	.
TGTGCCAGCAGCCCCACAAGGACAGTAAGCTCCTACGAGCAGTACTTC	CASSPTRTVSSYEQYF	TRBV9	TRBJ2-7	.	16	.
TGCGCCAGCAGCTTGGGACAGGGGGATGAGCAGTTCTTC	CASSLGQGDEQFF	TRBV5-1	TRBJ2-1	TRBD1	13	.
TGTGCCAGCAGCGGGGGGCCGGGGAACGAGCAGTACTTC	CASSGGPGNEQYF	TRBV6-5	TRBJ2-7	.	13	.
TGCGCCAGCAAGCCTGGACAGGGCAAAGATACGCAGTATTTT	CASKPGQGKDTQYF	TRBV5-1	TRBJ2-3	TRBD1	14	.
TGTGCCAGCAGACCATCAGGGGACGAGCAGTACTTC	CASRPSGDEQYF	TRBV25-1	TRBJ2-7	.	12	.
TGTGCCAGCAGGAGGGGACTAGACTACAATGAGCAGTTCTTC	CASRRGLDYNEQFF	TRBV27	TRBJ2-1	TRBD2	14	.
TGTGCCAGCAGTGAGTCGCAGGGGGGTTATAATTCACCCCTCCACTTT	CASSESQGGYNSPLHF	TRBV6-1	TRBJ1-6	TRBD1	16	.
TGTGCCAGCAGCCAAACGACATTAACAGATACGCAGTATTTT	CASSQTTLTDTQYF	TRBV14	TRBJ2-3	.	14	.
TGTGCCAGCAGTGAAGGGGGCTGGGGAGGTCAGCCCCAGCATTTT	CASSEGGWGGQPQHF	TRBV2	TRBJ1-5	.	15	few
TGCGCCAGCAGCTTAGGGCAGGGGACGGCCGGCGTGGGAAACACCATATATTTT	CASSLGQGTAGVGNTIYF	TRBV5-1	TRBJ1-3	.	18	.
TGCGCCAGCAGCTTCACACTAGCGGGGGGGCTAGTCTACAATGAGCAGTTCTTC	CASSFTLAGGLVYNEQFF	TRBV5-1	TRBJ2-1	TRBD2	18	.
TGCGCCAGCAGTGAGTCGCAGGGGGGAGAGACCCAGTACTTC	CASSESQGGETQYF	TRBV10-1	TRBJ2-5	.	14	.
TGTGCTAGTGGTTTTCTCACTAGCTTCTACAATGAGCAGTTCTTC	CASGFLTSFYNEQFF	TRBV12-5	TRBJ2-1	.	15	.
TGTGCCAGCAGCCAAGAAAACACCAACTATGGCTACACCTTC	CASSQENTNYGYTF	TRBV4-2	TRBJ1-2	.	14	.
TGTGCCAGCAGCCCCGGGACAGGGGGGCCCTATGGCTACACCTTC	CASSPGTGGPYGYTF	TRBV28	TRBJ1-2	TRBD1	15	.
TGTGCCAGCAGCGTAGGGGCCCCTGCACCCCTCCACTTT	CASSVGAPAPLHF	TRBV9	TRBJ1-6	.	13	.
TGCAGCGGGGGACAGCTCACTGAAGCTTTCTTT	CSGGQLTEAFF	TRBV29-1	TRBJ1-1	TRBD1	11	few
TGCGCCAGCAGCCACACGCCCCGACAGTACTTGAACACTGAAGCTTTCTTT	CASSHTPRQYLNTEAFF	TRBV4-3	TRBJ1-1	.	17	few
TGTGCCACAAAAGGGGGCACTGAAGCTTTCTTT	CATKGGTEAFF	TRBV28	TRBJ1-1	.	11	.
TGCGCCAGCAGCCCGGGACAGGGCAGCTCCTACAATGAGCAGTTCTTC	CASSPGQGSSYNEQFF	TRBV4-3	TRBJ2-1	TRBD1	16	.
TGTGCCAGCAGCTTCGACAGAGTATACGAGCAGTACTTC	CASSFDRVYEQYF	TRBV5-4	TRBJ2-7	.	13	few
TGTGCCAGCAGAAGACGGGACAGTCTCTCTGGAAACACCATATATTTT	CASRRRDSLSGNTIYF	TRBV5-6	TRBJ1-3	TRBD1	16	.
TGTGCCAGCAGTGTTCGATCGGGCACGGGACAGTATAATTCACCCCTCCACTTT	CASSVRSGTGQYNSPLHF	TRBV2	TRBJ1-6	TRBD1	18	few
TGCAGCGTAAGGTCCGGGGACACTGAAGCTTTCTTT	CSVRSGDTEAFF	TRBV29-1	TRBJ1-1	.	12	few
TGTGCCAGCAGTGAGACTAGCGGCACCTACAATGAGCAGTTCTTC	CASSETSGTYNEQFF	TRBV2	TRBJ2-1	TRBD2	15	few
TGTGCCAGCTCATCCAGGACAGGCGCAAATCAGCCCCAGCATTTT	CASSSRTGANQPQHF	TRBV18	TRBJ1-5	TRBD1	15	.
TGCAGCGTTTTAGGGGGAGAGACCCAGTACTTC	CSVLGGETQYF	TRBV29-1	TRBJ2-5	.	11	.
TGTGCCAGCAGTTTGGCCGGGACAGCAACTAATGAAAAACTGTTTTTT	CASSLAGTATNEKLFF	TRBV6-5	TRBJ1-4	TRBD1	16	.
TGCGCCAGCAGCGGGGACACGGGCTATTTGAGGGGCTACACCTTC	CASSGDTGYLRGYTF	TRBV5-1	TRBJ1-2	.	15	.
TGTGCCAGCAGTTACCTTCGACAGGGGACCGGCTACACCTTC	CASSYLRQGTGYTF	TRBV6-2/TRBV6-3	TRBJ1-2	TRBD1	14	.
TGTGCCAGCACCCCAAGCGGGGGCCGCACAGATACGCAGTATTTT	CASTPSGGRTDTQYF	TRBV9	TRBJ2-3	TRBD2	15	.
TGTGCCAGCAGTCGGGGGACAGGGGGCGCCAGGCAGCCCCAGCATTTT	CASSRGTGGARQPQHF	TRBV6-2/TRBV6-3	TRBJ1-5	TRBD1	16	.
TGTGCCAGCAGTTTATCGGACAGGACCTATGGCTACACCTTC	CASSLSDRTYGYTF	TRBV28	TRBJ1-2	TRBD1	14	.
TGTGCCAGCAGCCCCAACTCCGGGACAGCTTATGGCTACACCTTC	CASSPNSGTAYGYTF	TRBV7-2	TRBJ1-2	TRBD1	15	.
TGTGCCAGCAGCCGAGCTCTCAACACTGAAGCTTTCTTT	CASSRALNTEAFF	TRBV3-1/TRBV3-2	TRBJ1-1	.	13	.
TGTGCCAGCTCACCACAGTTTTCGCGCTCTGGGGCCAACGTCCTGACTTTC	CASSPQFSRSGANVLTF	TRBV18	TRBJ2-6	.	17	.
TGCGCCAGCAGCCAAGTTGCTAGGGGCGTAGGTAATTCACCCCTCCACTTT	CASSQVARGVGNSPLHF	TRBV4-3	TRBJ1-6	.	17	.
TGTGCCATCAGTGAAGCGACCCAAGAGACCCAGTACTTC	CAISEATQETQYF	TRBV10-3	TRBJ2-5	.	13	.
TGTGCCAGCAGAGCGGGGTTCCAAGAGACCCAGTACTTC	CASRAGFQETQYF	TRBV7-8	TRBJ2-5	TRBD2	13	few
TGTGCCAGCAGCGCCAACAGTGCCTATGGCTACACCTTC	CASSANSAYGYTF	TRBV9	TRBJ1-2	.	13	.
TGTGCCAGTACTCATCTAGCAGCTTCCGACTATGGCTACACCTTC	CASTHLAASDYGYTF	TRBV19	TRBJ1-2	.	15	.
TGTGCCAGCAGCTTCCGGGACAGACCTAACTATGGCTACACCTTC	CASSFRDRPNYGYTF	TRBV5-6	TRBJ1-2	TRBD1	15	.
TGTGCCAGCGAGGACACAGGGAGAGTCATGTCTGGCTACACCTTC	CASEDTGRVMSGYTF	TRBV25-1	TRBJ1-2	.	15	once